Listed here is a single T cell receptor (beta chain). The sample is drawn from a study of siplizumab effects on memory and regulatory T cells. This table comes from immunoSEQ multiplex PCR, and its TCRdb copy is limited to in-frame clones, with some not included. This repertoire shows over 80,000 clones, around 94% found once; its top ten account for 1% to 1.5%. Trimming took off 4 bases at V and 0 bases at J, with 10 bases between the two ends. Germline CDR1 and CDR2: SGHRS and YFSETQ. The CDR3 spans 14 residues. This chain joins TRBV5-1 and TRBJ1-1; D remains ambiguous. Sequencing was carried out using non-Treg CD4+ T cells sorted from blood. The clonotype was recovered from a human donor in good health. CDR3 coding DNA: TGCGCCAGCAGCACACAGATTCTGAACACTGAAGCTTTCTTT. The encoded protein is CASSTQILNTEAFF.